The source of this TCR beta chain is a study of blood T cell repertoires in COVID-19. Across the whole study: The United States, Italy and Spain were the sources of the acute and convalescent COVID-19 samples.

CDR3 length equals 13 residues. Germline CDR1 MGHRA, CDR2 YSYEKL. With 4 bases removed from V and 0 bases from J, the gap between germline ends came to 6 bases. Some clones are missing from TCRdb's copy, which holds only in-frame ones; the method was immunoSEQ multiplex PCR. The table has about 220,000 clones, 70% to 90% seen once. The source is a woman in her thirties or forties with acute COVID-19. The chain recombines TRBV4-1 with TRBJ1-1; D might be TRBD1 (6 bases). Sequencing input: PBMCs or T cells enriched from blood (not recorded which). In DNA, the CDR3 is TGCGCCAGCAGCCGGACAGTGAACACTGAAGCTTTCTTT. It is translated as CASSRTVNTEAFF.